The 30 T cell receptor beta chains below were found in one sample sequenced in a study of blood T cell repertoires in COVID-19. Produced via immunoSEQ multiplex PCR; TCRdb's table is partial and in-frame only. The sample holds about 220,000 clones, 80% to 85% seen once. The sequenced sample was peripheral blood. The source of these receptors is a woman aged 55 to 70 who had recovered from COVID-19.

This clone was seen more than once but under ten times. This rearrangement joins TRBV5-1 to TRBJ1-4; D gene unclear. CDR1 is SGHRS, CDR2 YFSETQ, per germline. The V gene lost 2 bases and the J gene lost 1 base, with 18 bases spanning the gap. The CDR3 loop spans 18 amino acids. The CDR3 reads CASSFVTLREGTNEKLFF. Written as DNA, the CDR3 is TGCGCCAGCAGCTTCGTCACACTTCGGGAGGGAACTAATGAAAAACTGTTTTTT. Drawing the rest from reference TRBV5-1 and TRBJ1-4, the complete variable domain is KAGVTQTPRYLIKTRGQQVTLSCSPISGHRSVSWYQQTPGQGLQFLFEYFSETQRNKGNFPGRFSGRQFSNSRSEMNVSTLELGDSALYLCASSFVTLREGTNEKLFFGSGTQLSVL.

The CDR3 protein is CASSLVTAVGGGEQYF. The DNA for the CDR3 is TGTGCCAGCAGCTTAGTAACCGCCGTAGGGGGCGGCGAGCAGTACTTC. V gene TRBV11-2 combines with J gene TRBJ2-7; 7 positions agree with TRBD1. Germline CDR1 SGHAT, CDR2 FQNNGV. V lost 1 base and J lost 6; bases outside the gene matches: 12. The CDR3 covers 16 residues.

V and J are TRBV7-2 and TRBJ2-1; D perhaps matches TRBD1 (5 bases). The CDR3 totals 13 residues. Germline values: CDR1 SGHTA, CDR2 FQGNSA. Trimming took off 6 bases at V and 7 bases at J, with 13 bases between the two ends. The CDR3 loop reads CASSFRTGNEQFF. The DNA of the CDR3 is TGTGCCAGCAGTTTTAGAACAGGTAATGAGCAGTTCTTC. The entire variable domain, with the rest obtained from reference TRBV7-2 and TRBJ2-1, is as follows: GAGVSQSPSNKVTEKGKDVELRCDPISGHTALYWYRQSLGQGLEFLIYFQGNSAPDKSGLPSDRFSAERTGGSVSTLTIQRTQQEDSAVYLCASSFRTGNEQFFGPGTRLTVL.

In DNA form, the CDR3 reads TGTGCCAGCTCACCTCCGGCTAGCCGGAAAGATACGCAGTATTTT. The encoded protein is CASSPPASRKDTQYF. The V gene is TRBV18, the J gene TRBJ2-3, with D tentatively TRBD2 (5 bases). This CDR3 contains 15 residues. Germline V gene sequence: CDR1 KGHSH, CDR2 LQKENI. Trimming pared 3 bases from V and 5 bases from J, leaving 15 bases between.

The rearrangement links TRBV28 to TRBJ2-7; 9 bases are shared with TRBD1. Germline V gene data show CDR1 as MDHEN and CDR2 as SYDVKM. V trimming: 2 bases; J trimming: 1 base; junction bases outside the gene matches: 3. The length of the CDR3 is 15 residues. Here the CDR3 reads CASSLAGTGSYEQYF. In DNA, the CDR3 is TGTGCCAGCAGTTTAGCCGGGACAGGGTCCTACGAGCAGTACTTC. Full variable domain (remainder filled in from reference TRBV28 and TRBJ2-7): DVKVTQSSRYLVKRTGEKVFLECVQDMDHENMFWYRQDPGLGLRLIYFSYDVKMKEKGDIPEGYSVSREKKERFSLILESASTNQTSMYLCASSLAGTGSYEQYFGPGTRLTVT.

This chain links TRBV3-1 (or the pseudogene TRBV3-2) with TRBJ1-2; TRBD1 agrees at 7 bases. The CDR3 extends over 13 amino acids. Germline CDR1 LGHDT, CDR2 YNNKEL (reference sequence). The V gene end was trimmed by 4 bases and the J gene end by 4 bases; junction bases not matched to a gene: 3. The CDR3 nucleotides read TGTGCCAGCAGCCCGGGACAGTCCTATGGCTACACCTTC. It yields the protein CASSPGQSYGYTF.

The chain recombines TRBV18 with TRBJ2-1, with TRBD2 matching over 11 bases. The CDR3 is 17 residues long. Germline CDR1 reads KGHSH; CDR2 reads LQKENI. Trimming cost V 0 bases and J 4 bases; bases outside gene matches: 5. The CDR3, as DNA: TGTGCCAGCTCACCACCCATTATAGCGGGGGGGTACAATGAGCAGTTCTTC. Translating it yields CASSPPIIAGGYNEQFF.

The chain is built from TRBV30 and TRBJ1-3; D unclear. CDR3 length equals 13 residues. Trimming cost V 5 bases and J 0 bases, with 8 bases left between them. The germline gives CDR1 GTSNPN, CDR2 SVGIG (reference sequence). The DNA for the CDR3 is TGTGCCTGGTACTCCACCTCTGGAAACACCATATATTTT. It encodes CAWYSTSGNTIYF.

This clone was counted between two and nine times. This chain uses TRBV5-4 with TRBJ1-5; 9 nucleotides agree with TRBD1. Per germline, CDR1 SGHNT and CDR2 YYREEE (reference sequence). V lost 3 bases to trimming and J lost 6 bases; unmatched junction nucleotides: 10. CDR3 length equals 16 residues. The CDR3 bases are TGTGCCAGCAGCTCCGGGAAGAAGACAGGGGGTCAGCCCCAGCATTTT. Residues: CASSSGKKTGGQPQHF.

CDR3 sequence reads: CASSQTGGYYGYTF. As DNA, the CDR3 is TGCGCCAGCAGCCAGACAGGGGGCTACTATGGCTACACCTTC. The chain is built from TRBV4-1 and TRBJ1-2, with TRBD1 matching over 10 bases. The CDR3 totals 14 residues. CDR1 is MGHRA and CDR2 is YSYEKL in the germline V gene. The V gene end was trimmed by 3 bases and the J gene end by 3 bases; junction bases not matched to a gene: 1.

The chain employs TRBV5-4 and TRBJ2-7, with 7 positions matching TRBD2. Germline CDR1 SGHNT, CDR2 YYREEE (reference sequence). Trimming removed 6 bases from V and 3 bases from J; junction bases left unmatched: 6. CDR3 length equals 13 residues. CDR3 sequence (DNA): TGTGCCAGCAATGGGGGGGGAAACTACGAGCAGTACTTC. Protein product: CASNGGGNYEQYF.

The CDR3 protein is CASSLFSGIRGETQYF. The CDR3 DNA reads TGTGCCAGCAGTTTATTTAGCGGGATTAGGGGTGAGACGCAGTATTTT. The rearrangement joins TRBV27 to TRBJ2-3; 8 bases agree with TRBD2. V was clipped by 1 base and J by 9 bases; unmatched bases: 12. Germline lookup yields CDR1 MNHEY and CDR2 SMNVEV (reference sequence). This CDR3 has 16 residues.

CDR3 sequence reads: CASSRQGPKVYEQYF. In DNA form, the CDR3 reads TGTGCCAGCAGTCGACAGGGGCCTAAGGTCTACGAGCAGTACTTC. The chain combines TRBV6-5 with TRBJ2-7; 8 nucleotides line up with TRBD1. Germline CDR1 reads MNHEY; CDR2 reads SVGAGI. CDR3 length: 15 amino acids. With V trimmed by 5 bases and J by 3 bases, 9 bases remained unmatched.

As DNA, the CDR3 is TGTGCCAGCAGGACAGGGGGCGAAAAGGCGGACACCGGGGAGCTGTTTTTT. This gives the protein CASRTGGEKADTGELFF. The chain carries TRBV7-3 and TRBJ2-2; 10 positions agree with TRBD1. Germline V lookup: CDR1 SGHTA, CDR2 FQGTGA. This CDR3 is 17 amino acids long. Losses at the gene ends were 6 bases for V and 3 bases for J; bases not matched to a gene: 10. The whole variable domain, filled in from reference TRBV7-3 and TRBJ2-2, reads GAGVSQTPSNKVTEKGKYVELRCDPISGHTALYWYRQSLGQGPEFLIYFQGTGAADDSGLPNDRFFAVRPEGSVSTLKIQRTERGDSAVYLCASRTGGEKADTGELFFGEGSRLTVL.

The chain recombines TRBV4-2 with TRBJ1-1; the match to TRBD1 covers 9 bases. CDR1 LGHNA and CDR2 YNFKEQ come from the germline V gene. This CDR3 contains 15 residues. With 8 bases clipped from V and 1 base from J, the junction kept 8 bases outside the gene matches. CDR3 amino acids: CASRGGGQGNTEAFF. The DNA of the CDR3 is TGTGCCAGCCGCGGAGGGGGACAGGGGAACACTGAAGCTTTCTTT.

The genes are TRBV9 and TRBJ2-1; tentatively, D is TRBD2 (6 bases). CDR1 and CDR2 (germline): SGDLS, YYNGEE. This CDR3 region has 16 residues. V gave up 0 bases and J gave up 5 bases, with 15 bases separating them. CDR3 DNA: TGTGCCAGCAGCGTAGAGGCCACGGGGGAAAACAATGAGCAGTTCTTC. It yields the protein CASSVEATGENNEQFF.

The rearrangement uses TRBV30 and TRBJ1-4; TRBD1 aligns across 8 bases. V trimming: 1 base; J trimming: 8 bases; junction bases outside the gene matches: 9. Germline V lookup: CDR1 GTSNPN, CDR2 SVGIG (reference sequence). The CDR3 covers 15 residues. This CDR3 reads CAWSGGTGRGEKLFF. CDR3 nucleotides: TGTGCCTGGAGTGGAGGGACAGGCCGTGGGGAAAAACTGTTTTTT.

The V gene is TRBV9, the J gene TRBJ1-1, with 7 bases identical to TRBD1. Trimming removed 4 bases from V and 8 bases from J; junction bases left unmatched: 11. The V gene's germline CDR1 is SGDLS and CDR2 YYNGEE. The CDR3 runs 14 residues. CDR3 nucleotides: TGTGCCAGCAGCCCATTAGACAGGGCCGGCGAAGCTTTCTTT. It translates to CASSPLDRAGEAFF.

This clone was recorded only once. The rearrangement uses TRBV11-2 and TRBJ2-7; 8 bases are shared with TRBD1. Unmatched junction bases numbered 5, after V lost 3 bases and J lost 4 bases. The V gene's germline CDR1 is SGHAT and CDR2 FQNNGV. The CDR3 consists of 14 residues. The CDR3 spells CASSFYRGSYEQYF. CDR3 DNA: TGTGCCAGCAGCTTCTACAGGGGGTCTTACGAGCAGTACTTC.

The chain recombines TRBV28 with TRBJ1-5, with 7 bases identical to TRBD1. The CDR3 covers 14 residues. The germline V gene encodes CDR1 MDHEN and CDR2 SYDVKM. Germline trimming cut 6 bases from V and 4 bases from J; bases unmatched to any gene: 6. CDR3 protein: CASSRTGRNQPQHF. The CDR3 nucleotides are TGTGCCAGCAGCCGGACAGGACGGAATCAGCCCCAGCATTTT.

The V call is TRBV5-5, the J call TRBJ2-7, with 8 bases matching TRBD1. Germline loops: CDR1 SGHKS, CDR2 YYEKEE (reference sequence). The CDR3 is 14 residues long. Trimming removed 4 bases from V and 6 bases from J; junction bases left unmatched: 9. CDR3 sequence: CASSPLGRGREQYF. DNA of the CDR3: TGTGCCAGCAGCCCCCTGGGCAGGGGGCGCGAGCAGTACTTC.

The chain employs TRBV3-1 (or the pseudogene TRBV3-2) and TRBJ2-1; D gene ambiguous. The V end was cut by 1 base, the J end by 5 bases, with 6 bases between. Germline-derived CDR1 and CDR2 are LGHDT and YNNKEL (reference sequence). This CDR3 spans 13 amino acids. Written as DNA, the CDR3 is TGTGCCAGCAGCCAAGTACTCAACAATGAGCAGTTCTTC. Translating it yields CASSQVLNNEQFF.

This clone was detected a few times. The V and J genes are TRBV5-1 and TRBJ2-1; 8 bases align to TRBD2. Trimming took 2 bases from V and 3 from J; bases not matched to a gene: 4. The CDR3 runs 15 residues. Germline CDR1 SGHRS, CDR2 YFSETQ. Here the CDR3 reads CASSFQLADYNEQFF. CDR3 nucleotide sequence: TGCGCCAGCAGCTTCCAACTAGCGGACTACAATGAGCAGTTCTTC.

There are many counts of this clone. In nucleotides, the CDR3 is TGTGCCAGCAGCCGGGTAACTAGCGGGGGAGAAGGGGATACGCAGTATTTT. This sequence encodes CASSRVTSGGEGDTQYF. The V and J genes are TRBV3-1 (or the pseudogene TRBV3-2) and TRBJ2-3; 11 bases agree with TRBD2. CDR3 size: 17 residues. Germline loops: CDR1 LGHDT, CDR2 YNNKEL (reference sequence). Trimming removed 4 bases from V and 6 bases from J; junction bases left unmatched: 12.

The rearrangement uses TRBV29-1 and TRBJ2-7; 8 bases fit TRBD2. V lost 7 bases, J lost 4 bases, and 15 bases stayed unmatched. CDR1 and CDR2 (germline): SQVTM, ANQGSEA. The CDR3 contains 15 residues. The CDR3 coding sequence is TGCAGCGCTGGGGCCGGGGGGGGAGCCTTGTACGAGCAGTACTTC. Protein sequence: CSAGAGGGALYEQYF.

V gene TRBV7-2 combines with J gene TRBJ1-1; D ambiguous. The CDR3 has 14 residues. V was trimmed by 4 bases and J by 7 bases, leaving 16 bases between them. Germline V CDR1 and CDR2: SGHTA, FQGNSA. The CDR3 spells CASSSLGGVIEAFF. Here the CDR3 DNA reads TGTGCCAGCAGCTCACTTGGCGGGGTAATTGAAGCTTTCTTT. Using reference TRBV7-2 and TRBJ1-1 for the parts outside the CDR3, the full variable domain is GAGVSQSPSNKVTEKGKDVELRCDPISGHTALYWYRQSLGQGLEFLIYFQGNSAPDKSGLPSDRFSAERTGGSVSTLTIQRTQQEDSAVYLCASSSLGGVIEAFFGQGTRLTVV.

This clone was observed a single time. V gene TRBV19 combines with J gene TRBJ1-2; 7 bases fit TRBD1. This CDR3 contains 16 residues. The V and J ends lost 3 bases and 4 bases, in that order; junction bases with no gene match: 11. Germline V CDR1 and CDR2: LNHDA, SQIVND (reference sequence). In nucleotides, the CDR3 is TGTGCCAGTAGTATGTGGGACAGACCCATAAGCTATGGCTACACCTTC. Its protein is CASSMWDRPISYGYTF. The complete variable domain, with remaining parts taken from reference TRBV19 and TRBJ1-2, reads DGGITQSPKYLFRKEGQNVTLSCEQNLNHDAMYWYRQDPGQGLRLIYYSQIVNDFQKGDIAEGYSVSREKKESFPLTVTSAQKNPTAFYLCASSMWDRPISYGYTFGSGTRLTVV.

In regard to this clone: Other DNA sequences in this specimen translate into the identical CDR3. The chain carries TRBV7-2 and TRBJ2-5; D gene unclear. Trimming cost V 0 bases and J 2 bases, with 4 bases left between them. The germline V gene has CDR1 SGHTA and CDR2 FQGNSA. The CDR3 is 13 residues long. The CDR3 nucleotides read TGTGCCAGCAGCTTAGCCAGACAAGAGACCCAGTACTTC. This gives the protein CASSLARQETQYF.

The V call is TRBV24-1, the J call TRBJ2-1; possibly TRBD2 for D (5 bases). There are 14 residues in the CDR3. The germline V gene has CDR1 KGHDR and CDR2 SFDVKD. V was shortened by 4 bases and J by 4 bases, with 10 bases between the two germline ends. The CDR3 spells CATSDGKSYNEQFF. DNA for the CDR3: TGTGCCACCAGTGACGGGAAATCGTACAATGAGCAGTTCTTC.

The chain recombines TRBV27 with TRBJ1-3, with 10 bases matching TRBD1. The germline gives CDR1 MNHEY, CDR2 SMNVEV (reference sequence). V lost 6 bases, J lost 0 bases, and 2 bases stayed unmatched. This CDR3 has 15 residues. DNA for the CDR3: TGTGCCAGCAGGGGACAGGGGATCTCTGGAAACACCATATATTTT. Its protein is CASRGQGISGNTIYF.